The 21 T cell receptor beta chains in this list originate from one sample, sequenced in a study of blood T cell repertoires in COVID-19. Sequencing was performed with immunoSEQ multiplex PCR; in TCRdb, only in-frame clones are kept and a portion is missing. The data contain about 88,000 clones, approximately 90% of them singletons. Sequencing used peripheral blood. The receptor set was obtained from a woman older than 75 with acute or convalescent COVID-19.

The genes are TRBV2 and TRBJ1-1; tentative D call: TRBD1 (6 bases). V was trimmed by 7 bases and J by 12 bases, leaving 21 bases between them. The CDR3 runs 13 residues. CDR1 SNHLY and CDR2 FYNNEI come from the germline V gene. The CDR3 reads CASMTDSGRGPFF. The CDR3 coding sequence is TGTGCCAGCATGACGGACAGCGGTAGGGGTCCTTTCTTT.

The V call is TRBV7-2, the J call TRBJ2-1, with 9 bases identical to TRBD2. The CDR3 loop spans 15 amino acids. Germline V CDR1 and CDR2: SGHTA, FQGNSA. V dropped 3 bases and J dropped 8; count of bases not matched to a gene: 8. The CDR3 sequence is CASSFRVAGVDEQFF. The DNA for the CDR3 is TGTGCCAGCAGCTTTAGGGTAGCGGGGGTGGATGAGCAGTTCTTC. The full variable domain, its missing parts supplied by reference TRBV7-2 and TRBJ2-1, is GAGVSQSPSNKVTEKGKDVELRCDPISGHTALYWYRQSLGQGLEFLIYFQGNSAPDKSGLPSDRFSAERTGGSVSTLTIQRTQQEDSAVYLCASSFRVAGVDEQFFGPGTRLTVL.

The V call is TRBV5-1, the J call TRBJ2-3; the D gene is possibly TRBD1 (5 bases). CDR1 and CDR2 (germline): SGHRS, YFSETQ. The CDR3 has 14 amino acids. Trimming stripped 4 bases from V and 2 bases from J, with 11 bases between. CDR3 in DNA: TGCGCCAGCAGCCCTTTGGACATCACAGATACGCAGTATTTT. The encoded protein is CASSPLDITDTQYF. The whole variable domain, remainder taken from reference TRBV5-1 and TRBJ2-3, is KAGVTQTPRYLIKTRGQQVTLSCSPISGHRSVSWYQQTPGQGLQFLFEYFSETQRNKGNFPGRFSGRQFSNSRSEMNVSTLELGDSALYLCASSPLDITDTQYFGPGTRLTVL.

The chain uses TRBV7-2 and TRBJ2-4; 8 bases align to TRBD2. From germline, CDR1 is SGHTA and CDR2 FQGNSA. This CDR3 has 14 residues. Losses at the gene ends were 1 base for V and 9 bases for J; bases not matched to a gene: 5. The CDR3 DNA reads as TGTGCCAGCAGCTTAGTCGCCGGGGGGGGCATTCAGTACTTC. Its translation is CASSLVAGGGIQYF. Combining the CDR3 with reference TRBV7-2 and TRBJ2-4 gives the whole variable domain GAGVSQSPSNKVTEKGKDVELRCDPISGHTALYWYRQSLGQGLEFLIYFQGNSAPDKSGLPSDRFSAERTGGSVSTLTIQRTQQEDSAVYLCASSLVAGGGIQYFGAGTRLSVL.

The chain uses TRBV10-3 and TRBJ2-3; D possibly corresponds to TRBD2 (6 bases). V dropped 10 bases and J dropped 0 bases, with 29 bases sitting between them. Germline assignment: CDR1 ENHRY and CDR2 SYGVKD. The CDR3 runs 19 residues. The CDR3 DNA reads as TGTGCCACGTCTTATCTGGGGCTAGCGTCAGTCGAGAGCACAGATACGCAGTATTTT. Its protein is CATSYLGLASVESTDTQYF.

The rearrangement links TRBV19 to TRBJ2-6; D is perhaps TRBD2 (5 bases). This CDR3 is built from 16 residues. V was trimmed by 7 bases and J by 2 bases, leaving 15 bases between them. Germline V gene sequence: CDR1 LNHDA, CDR2 SQIVND (reference sequence). The CDR3 region is CASMVPTGTGANVLTF. In DNA, the CDR3 is TGTGCCAGTATGGTTCCGACGGGGACTGGGGCCAACGTCCTGACTTTC.

This chain joins TRBV3-1 (or the pseudogene TRBV3-2) and TRBJ2-7, with D possibly TRBD2 on 5 matching bases. Germline loops: CDR1 LGHDT, CDR2 YNNKEL (reference sequence). There are 15 residues in the CDR3. Trimming took off 0 bases at V and 7 bases at J, with 16 bases between the two ends. CDR3 bases: TGTGCCAGCAGCCAAGATTTACTGAGCGGACGGGAGCAGTACTTC. The encoded protein is CASSQDLLSGREQYF.

The CDR3 region has the DNA TGTGCCAGCAGTCGGAGGACAGGGGTAGGCTCCTATAATTCACCCCTCCACTTT. This encodes CASSRRTGVGSYNSPLHF. V is TRBV6-6 and J is TRBJ1-6, with TRBD1 matching 9 bases. There are 18 residues in the CDR3. CDR1 MNHNY and CDR2 SVGAGI come from the germline V gene (reference sequence). The V and J ends lost 5 bases and 0 bases, in that order; junction bases with no gene match: 8.

This chain joins TRBV7-9 and TRBJ2-3, with 9 bases matching TRBD2. The CDR3 has 13 amino acids. The germline V gene encodes CDR1 SEHNR and CDR2 FQNEAQ (reference sequence). V dropped 4 bases and J dropped 8; count of bases not matched to a gene: 4. In DNA form, the CDR3 reads TGTGCCAGCAGCTCATTAGCGGGAGTTACGCAGTATTTT. It specifies CASSSLAGVTQYF.

Note on this clone: Within the sample, other DNA sequences also encode this same CDR3. The V gene is TRBV29-1, the J gene TRBJ2-1, with 14 bases aligning to TRBD2. This CDR3 is built from 15 residues. The V gene end was trimmed by 7 bases and the J gene end by 1 base; junction bases not matched to a gene: 3. In germline, CDR1 is SQVTM, CDR2 ANQGSEA. CDR3 nucleotide sequence: TGCAGCGCTGGGACTAGCGGGAGTTCCTACAATGAGCAGTTCTTC. Translated: CSAGTSGSSYNEQFF.

This CDR3 is CAWSVGDMYGYTF. CDR3 DNA: TGTGCCTGGAGTGTAGGGGATATGTATGGCTACACCTTC. The rearrangement joins TRBV30 to TRBJ1-2; possible D gene TRBD1, 5 bases. The V and J ends lost 0 bases and 5 bases respectively, with 10 bases between them. Germline CDR1 reads GTSNPN; CDR2 reads SVGIG (reference sequence). This CDR3 comprises 13 residues.

The CDR3 here is CATSGRQGSSQYF. In DNA, the CDR3 is TGTGCCACCAGTGGCAGACAGGGGAGTTCGCAGTATTTT. V usage is TRBV24-1 and J usage is TRBJ2-3; 8 nucleotides match TRBD1. The CDR3 contains 13 residues. Germline values: CDR1 KGHDR, CDR2 SFDVKD. The V gene end was trimmed by 5 bases and the J gene end by 10 bases; junction bases not matched to a gene: 7.

The V and J genes are TRBV5-1 and TRBJ1-1; the D gene is possibly TRBD1 (5 bases). The germline V gene has CDR1 SGHRS and CDR2 YFSETQ. CDR3 length: 14 amino acids. The V end lost 4 bases, the J end lost 4 bases, and 14 bases lay between the germline ends. The CDR3 reads CASSPGILGTEAFF. The CDR3 region has the DNA TGCGCCAGCAGCCCAGGGATTTTAGGCACTGAAGCTTTCTTT.

The V call is TRBV19, the J call TRBJ2-5; 13 bases fit TRBD2. Trimming took 6 bases from V and 5 from J; bases not matched to a gene: 9. The CDR3 contains 16 residues. Germline CDR1 and CDR2: LNHDA and SQIVND (reference sequence). The CDR3 DNA is TGTGCCAGTAGCAACCTACTAGCGGGGGGGCCGGAGACCCAGTACTTC. It translates to CASSNLLAGGPETQYF.

As for this clone: A read error may produce the germline difference seen at one junction end. The rearrangement links TRBV28 to TRBJ1-5; tentative D call: TRBD1 (5 bases). Germline lookup yields CDR1 MDHEN and CDR2 SYDVKM. This CDR3 contains 16 residues. The CDR3 region has the DNA TGTGCCAGCAGTTCCACTGGCGGGACCAGCAACCAGCCCCAGCATTTT. Protein product: CASSSTGGTSNQPQHF. Looking up the rest from reference TRBV28 and TRBJ1-5 gives the full variable domain: DVKVTQSSRYLVKRTGEKVFLECVQDMDHENMFWYRQDPGLGLRLIYFSYDVKMKEKGDIPEGYSVSREKKERFSLILESASTNQTSMYLCASSSTGGTSNQPQHFGDGTRLSIL.

The V gene is TRBV6-5, the J gene TRBJ2-7, with D uncertain. This CDR3 is 13 amino acids long. CDR1 MNHEY and CDR2 SVGAGI come from the germline V gene. V was trimmed by 7 bases and J by 1 base, leaving 11 bases between them. CDR3 amino acids: CASTLPGSYEQYF. As DNA, the CDR3 is TGTGCCAGCACCCTTCCCGGGTCCTACGAGCAGTACTTC.

This chain uses TRBV18 with TRBJ1-1, with 8 bases identical to TRBD1. V was clipped by 3 bases and J by 4 bases; unmatched bases: 7. The germline V gene has CDR1 KGHSH and CDR2 LQKENI. CDR3 size: 15 residues. CDR3 in amino acids: CASSPDRAESTEAFF. The CDR3 DNA follows: TGTGCCAGCTCACCGGACAGGGCGGAGAGCACTGAAGCTTTCTTT.

V gene TRBV5-1 combines with J gene TRBJ2-7; 7 positions agree with TRBD2. V was pared by 1 base and J by 1 base, with 5 bases of the junction left unmatched. From germline, CDR1 is SGHRS and CDR2 YFSETQ. This CDR3 is built from 15 residues. In DNA form, the CDR3 reads TGCGCCAGCAGCTTGTTTCCGGGGGGATCCTACGAGCAGTACTTC. This gives the protein CASSLFPGGSYEQYF. The variable domain in full, with the rest retrieved from reference TRBV5-1 and TRBJ2-7, is KAGVTQTPRYLIKTRGQQVTLSCSPISGHRSVSWYQQTPGQGLQFLFEYFSETQRNKGNFPGRFSGRQFSNSRSEMNVSTLELGDSALYLCASSLFPGGSYEQYFGPGTRLTVT.

The chain recombines TRBV10-3 with TRBJ1-2; 8 positions match TRBD1. The CDR3 has 14 amino acids. CDR1 is ENHRY and CDR2 is SYGVKD in the germline V gene. Germline trimming cut 7 bases from V and 6 bases from J; bases unmatched to any gene: 10. The CDR3, as DNA: TGTGCCATCACCCCCACACAGGGGGAAAATGGCTACACCTTC. This sequence encodes CAITPTQGENGYTF.

The DNA for the CDR3 is TGTGCCAGCTCAGATCAGGGGATGAACACTGAAGCTTTCTTT. It encodes CASSDQGMNTEAFF. This chain links TRBV18 with TRBJ1-1; a weak D match, TRBD1 (6 bases). Trimming stripped 5 bases from V and 0 bases from J, with 10 bases between. CDR1 KGHSH and CDR2 LQKENI come from the germline V gene. CDR3 length: 14 amino acids.

This chain uses TRBV4-1 with TRBJ1-4; D unclear. V was pared by 4 bases and J by 2 bases, with 8 bases between. Germline CDR1 and CDR2: MGHRA and YSYEKL. The CDR3 length is 14 residues. CDR3 amino acids: CASSPLGTNEKLFF. CDR3 nucleotides: TGCGCCAGCAGCCCTCTTGGCACTAATGAAAAACTGTTTTTT.